A selection of T cell receptor beta chains follows, all from one sample in a study of cytomegalovirus exposure and HLA in healthy donors. Using immunoSEQ multiplex PCR, the repertoire was profiled, and TCRdb retains in-frame clones only, with some absent. The data contain 40,000 to 45,000 clones, around 90% of them singletons. Sequenced material: PBMCs. The receptors here all came from a woman in her thirties or forties in good health and CMV-seropositive. The CDR3 runs from the conserved cysteine through the conserved F or W. The D gene is left open where the match is weak. Where a row states a size, it is once, few, many or the class of an expanded clone; other rows omit it.

clone_size,j_call,d_call,v_call,cdr3_aa,cdr3_nt
.,TRBJ2-4,.,TRBV28,CASRGYGTSKNIQYF,TGTGCCAGCAGGGGGTACGGGACAAGCAAAAACATTCAGTACTTC
.,TRBJ1-5,.,TRBV15,CATSRDRGSPGVQPQHF,TGTGCCACCAGCAGAGATCGGGGCAGCCCAGGGGTTCAGCCCCAGCATTTT
.,TRBJ2-5,TRBD2,TRBV23-1,CASGRTSGRERGQETQYF,TGCGCCAGCGGCCGGACTAGCGGGAGGGAACGGGGACAAGAGACCCAGTACTTC
.,TRBJ2-7,.,TRBV28,CASIQLPRGEQYF,TGTGCCAGCATCCAACTCCCTCGAGGAGAGCAGTACTTC
.,TRBJ2-1,.,TRBV6-4,CASSSNRETNEQFF,TGTGCCAGCAGCTCCAACAGGGAAACCAATGAGCAGTTCTTC
.,TRBJ1-4,.,TRBV5-1,CASSLGIGSDEKLFF,TGCGCCAGCAGCTTGGGGATAGGGAGTGATGAAAAACTGTTTTTT
.,TRBJ1-4,TRBD1,TRBV5-5,CASSLRGDREKLFF,TGTGCCAGCAGCTTGCGAGGGGACAGAGAAAAACTGTTTTTT
few,TRBJ2-7,.,TRBV6-6,CASRLDYEQYF,TGTGCCAGCAGATTAGACTACGAGCAGTACTTC
.,TRBJ1-1,.,TRBV6-1,CASSGQVMNTEAFF,TGTGCCAGCAGTGGACAGGTCATGAACACTGAAGCTTTCTTT
.,TRBJ2-3,TRBD2,TRBV18,CASSPPSSGGNTDTQYF,TGTGCCAGCTCACCCCCGTCCAGCGGGGGGAACACAGATACGCAGTATTTT
.,TRBJ1-2,.,TRBV5-1,CASSSREDGYTF,TGCGCCAGCAGCAGTAGGGAGGATGGCTACACCTTC
.,TRBJ1-2,.,TRBV11-2,CASSLDGGNYGYTF,TGTGCCAGCAGCCTAGACGGAGGAAACTATGGCTACACCTTC
.,TRBJ2-5,TRBD2,TRBV7-3,CASSHSGIQETQYF,TGTGCCAGCAGTCATAGCGGGATCCAAGAGACCCAGTACTTC
.,TRBJ2-7,.,TRBV27,CASSFLGESSYEQYF,TGTGCCAGCAGTTTTCTCGGTGAATCCTCCTACGAGCAGTACTTC
few,TRBJ2-1,.,TRBV19,CASNADFYNEQFF,TGTGCCAGTAATGCGGACTTTTACAATGAGCAGTTCTTC
.,TRBJ2-7,TRBD2,TRBV5-4,CASSGGLAGGVHEQYF,TGTGCCAGCAGCGGCGGACTAGCGGGAGGAGTCCACGAGCAGTACTTC
.,TRBJ2-2,TRBD1,TRBV18,CASSPQGQGTGELFF,TGTGCCAGCTCACCACAGGGACAGGGCACCGGGGAGCTGTTTTTT
.,TRBJ1-2,.,TRBV2,CASSELAGFGYTF,TGTGCCAGCAGTGAACTTGCAGGTTTTGGCTACACCTTC
once,TRBJ2-5,.,TRBV6-5,CASREESGETQYF,TGTGCCAGCAGAGAGGAGTCGGGGGAGACCCAGTACTTC
once,TRBJ1-3,TRBD1,TRBV30,CAQGATGNTIYF,TGTGCACAGGGGGCAACTGGAAACACCATATATTTT
.,TRBJ1-5,.,TRBV18,CASSPPGQSSNQPQHF,TGTGCCAGCTCACCACCCGGACAGAGTAGCAATCAGCCCCAGCATTTT
.,TRBJ2-3,.,TRBV6-5,CASSLTSPSTDTQYF,TGTGCCAGCAGTTTGACTAGTCCTAGCACAGATACGCAGTATTTT
.,TRBJ2-1,.,TRBV14,CASSQDGRRGDEQFF,TGTGCCAGCAGCCAAGATGGTCGCAGGGGGGATGAGCAGTTCTTC
.,TRBJ2-2,TRBD2,TRBV28,CASSLRAGGAGELFF,TGTGCCAGCAGTTTAAGGGCGGGAGGAGCCGGGGAGCTGTTTTTT
.,TRBJ2-7,.,TRBV15,CATSRERDISYEQYF,TGTGCCACCAGCAGAGAGAGGGACATCTCCTACGAGCAGTACTTC
.,TRBJ1-6,.,TRBV18,CASSPMGAFNGAGGLHF,TGTGCCAGCTCACCAATGGGCGCGTTCAATGGCGCGGGGGGCCTCCACTTT
.,TRBJ2-2,.,TRBV27,CASSFAGLTGELFF,TGTGCCAGCAGTTTTGCGGGGCTCACCGGGGAGCTGTTTTTT
.,TRBJ1-1,.,TRBV6-1,CASSGRGTWYVNTEAFF,TGTGCCAGCAGTGGCCGGGGAACTTGGTACGTGAACACTGAAGCTTTCTTT
.,TRBJ2-2,TRBD1,TRBV7-2,CASSYGTGVNTGELFF,TGTGCCAGCAGTTATGGGACAGGGGTTAACACCGGGGAGCTGTTTTTT
.,TRBJ1-2,.,TRBV2,CASSDRYYGYTF,TGTGCCAGCAGTGACAGATATTATGGCTACACCTTC
few,TRBJ2-7,TRBD2,TRBV30,CAGGGTYEQYF,TGTGCCGGGGGGGGGACCTACGAGCAGTACTTC
.,TRBJ1-6,TRBD1,TRBV5-1,CASRPGQGAESLHF,TGCGCCAGCAGACCGGGACAGGGGGCCGAGTCCCTCCACTTT
.,TRBJ1-4,.,TRBV28,CASSSTPGIDNEKLFF,TGTGCCAGCAGTTCTACTCCCGGGATAGATAATGAAAAACTGTTTTTT
.,TRBJ1-2,TRBD1,TRBV19,CASSIGGQRGGYTF,TGTGCCAGTAGTATAGGGGGACAGAGAGGCGGCTACACCTTC
.,TRBJ1-1,TRBD1,TRBV28,CASSRTQGGGTEAFF,TGTGCCAGCAGTAGAACCCAAGGGGGCGGAACTGAAGCTTTCTTT
.,TRBJ2-1,TRBD2,TRBV27,CASTSGRANYNEQFF,TGTGCCTCAACTAGCGGGAGGGCAAACTACAATGAGCAGTTCTTC
once,TRBJ1-1,.,TRBV6-5,CASRPPWGGQTEAFF,TGTGCCAGCAGGCCGCCCTGGGGGGGGCAGACTGAAGCTTTCTTT
.,TRBJ2-2,.,TRBV5-1,CASSLGVLDTGELFF,TGCGCCAGCAGCTTGGGCGTTTTGGACACCGGGGAGCTGTTTTTT
few,TRBJ2-1,.,TRBV11-1,CASNPTLGGDNEQFF,TGTGCCAGCAACCCGACTCTCGGGGGAGACAATGAGCAGTTCTTC
.,TRBJ2-7,TRBD1,TRBV27,CASSATGTAVGLQYF,TGTGCCAGCAGCGCGACCGGGACAGCTGTTGGTTTGCAGTACTTC
.,TRBJ1-5,TRBD1,TRBV28,CASSMGQNSNQPQHF,TGTGCCAGCAGTATGGGACAGAATAGCAATCAGCCCCAGCATTTT
.,TRBJ1-5,TRBD1,TRBV5-8,CASSLKGGAWQPQHF,TGTGCCAGCAGCTTGAAAGGGGGCGCTTGGCAGCCCCAGCATTTT
.,TRBJ2-7,.,TRBV28,CASRTELSYEQYF,TGTGCCAGCAGGACAGAGCTCTCCTACGAGCAGTACTTC
.,TRBJ1-5,.,TRBV30,CAWNRGGNQPQHF,TGTGCCTGGAATAGGGGGGGTAATCAGCCCCAGCATTTT
.,TRBJ2-1,TRBD1,TRBV6-5,CASSYSRTGVNEQFF,TGTGCCAGCAGTTACTCGCGGACAGGGGTAAATGAGCAGTTCTTC
few,TRBJ2-5,.,TRBV30,CARLENRDSNKETQYF,TGTGCCCGACTAGAAAACCGGGACAGTAATAAAGAGACCCAGTACTTC